This TCR beta chain was found in a study of PD-1 blockade in classical Hodgkin lymphoma. Overall study context: On a schedule of every 2 weeks, patients received nivolumab 3 mg/kg intravenously.

Notes on this clone: What it binds is not known.

Documented time point: cycle 4 day 1 (C4D1), after more than five weeks of nivolumab. Every single patient, without exception, relapsed after autologous stem cell transplantation, and brentuximab vedotin exposure varied. The best responses consisted of complete response, partial response or progressive disease. This CDR3 is built from 13 residues. Trimming cost V 6 bases and J 6 bases; bases outside gene matches: 2. Per germline, CDR1 MDHEN and CDR2 SYDVKM. Assay used: immunoSEQ multiplex PCR; TCRdb lists only in-frame clones, some missing. In the table there are about 30,000 clones, about four fifths of which are singletons. General observations from the study: Possibly reflecting disease activity or prior therapy, repertoire differences have causes that remain undefined. While CD8+ TCR diversity did not rise significantly by C4D1, CD4+ TCR diversity did.

The TCR comes from a human donor with classical Hodgkin lymphoma. The sample in question was peripheral blood mononuclear cells (PBMCs), obtained before the fourth cycle of nivolumab. This chain joins TRBV28 and TRBJ2-1; 10 positions match TRBD1. The CDR3 loop is CASRRTGGNEQFF. The CDR3 DNA reads TGTGCCAGCAGACGGACAGGGGGCAATGAGCAGTTCTTC.